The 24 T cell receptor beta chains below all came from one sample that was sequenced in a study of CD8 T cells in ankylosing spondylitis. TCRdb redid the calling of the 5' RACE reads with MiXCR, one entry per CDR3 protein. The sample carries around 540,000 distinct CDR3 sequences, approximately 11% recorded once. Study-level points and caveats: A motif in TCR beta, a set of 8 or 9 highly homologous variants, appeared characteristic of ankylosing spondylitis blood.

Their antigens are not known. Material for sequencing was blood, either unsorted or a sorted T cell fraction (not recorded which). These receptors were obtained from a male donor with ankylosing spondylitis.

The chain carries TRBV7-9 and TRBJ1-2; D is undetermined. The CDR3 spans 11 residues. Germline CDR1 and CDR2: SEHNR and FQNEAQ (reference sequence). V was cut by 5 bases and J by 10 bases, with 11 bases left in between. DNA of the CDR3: TGTGCCAGCAGCCCGGGGTGGAACTACACCTTC. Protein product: CASSPGWNYTF.

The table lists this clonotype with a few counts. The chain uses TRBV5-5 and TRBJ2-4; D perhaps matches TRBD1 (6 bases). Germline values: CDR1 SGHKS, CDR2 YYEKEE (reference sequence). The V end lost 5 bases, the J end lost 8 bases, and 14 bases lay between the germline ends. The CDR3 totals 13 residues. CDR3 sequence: CASRSGTTDIQYF. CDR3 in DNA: TGTGCCAGCAGATCCGGGACAACCGACATTCAGTACTTC.

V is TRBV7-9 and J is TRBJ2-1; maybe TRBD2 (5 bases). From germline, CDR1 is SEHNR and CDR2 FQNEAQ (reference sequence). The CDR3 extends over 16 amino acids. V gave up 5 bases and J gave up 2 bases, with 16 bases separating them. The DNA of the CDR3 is TGTGCCAGCAGCCCCGAGACGGCAGCGGCCTACAATGAGCAGTTCTTC. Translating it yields CASSPETAAAYNEQFF.

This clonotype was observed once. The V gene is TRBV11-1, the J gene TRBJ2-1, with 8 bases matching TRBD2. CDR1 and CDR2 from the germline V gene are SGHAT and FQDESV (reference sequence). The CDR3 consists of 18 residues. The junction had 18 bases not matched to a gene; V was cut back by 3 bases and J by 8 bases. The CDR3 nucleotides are TGTGCCAGCAGCTTCCCTTTGGCCATAGCGGGATATACCGATGAGCAGTTCTTC. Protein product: CASSFPLAIAGYTDEQFF. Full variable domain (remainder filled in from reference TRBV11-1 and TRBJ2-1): EAEVAQSPRYKITEKSQAVAFWCDPISGHATLYWYRQILGQGPELLVQFQDESVVDDSQLPKDRFSAERLKGVDSTLKIQPAELGDSAMYLCASSFPLAIAGYTDEQFFGPGTRLTVL.

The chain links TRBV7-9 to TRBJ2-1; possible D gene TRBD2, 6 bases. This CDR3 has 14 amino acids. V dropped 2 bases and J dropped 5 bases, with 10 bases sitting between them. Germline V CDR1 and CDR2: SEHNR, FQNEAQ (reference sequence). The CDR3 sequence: CASSLPGGNNEQFF. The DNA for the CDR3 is TGTGCCAGCAGCTTACCCGGGGGAAACAATGAGCAGTTCTTC.

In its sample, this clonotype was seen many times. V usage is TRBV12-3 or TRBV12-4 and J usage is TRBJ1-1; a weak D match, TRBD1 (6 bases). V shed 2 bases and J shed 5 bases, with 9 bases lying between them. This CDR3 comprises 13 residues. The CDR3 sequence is CASSLTGTTEAFF. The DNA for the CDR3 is TGTGCCAGCAGTTTAACAGGGACTACTGAAGCTTTCTTT.

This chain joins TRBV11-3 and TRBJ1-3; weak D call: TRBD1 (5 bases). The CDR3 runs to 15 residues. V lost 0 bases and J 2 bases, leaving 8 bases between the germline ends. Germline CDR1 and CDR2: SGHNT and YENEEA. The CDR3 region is CASSLEGGPGNTIYF. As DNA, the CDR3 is TGTGCCAGCAGCTTAGAGGGGGGACCTGGAAACACCATATATTTT.

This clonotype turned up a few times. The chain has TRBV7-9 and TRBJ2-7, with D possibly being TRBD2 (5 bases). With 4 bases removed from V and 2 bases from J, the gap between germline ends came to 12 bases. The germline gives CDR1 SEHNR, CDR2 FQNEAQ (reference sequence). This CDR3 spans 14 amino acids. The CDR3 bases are TGTGCCAGCAGCTCCGGGGTGTCGACCTACGAGCAGTACTTC. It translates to CASSSGVSTYEQYF.

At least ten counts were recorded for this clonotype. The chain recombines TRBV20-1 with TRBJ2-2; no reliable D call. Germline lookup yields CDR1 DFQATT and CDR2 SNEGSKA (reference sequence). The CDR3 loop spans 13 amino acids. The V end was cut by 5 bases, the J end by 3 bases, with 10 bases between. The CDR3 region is CSASRDHTGELFF. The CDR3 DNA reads TGCAGTGCTTCACGAGATCACACCGGGGAGCTGTTTTTT.

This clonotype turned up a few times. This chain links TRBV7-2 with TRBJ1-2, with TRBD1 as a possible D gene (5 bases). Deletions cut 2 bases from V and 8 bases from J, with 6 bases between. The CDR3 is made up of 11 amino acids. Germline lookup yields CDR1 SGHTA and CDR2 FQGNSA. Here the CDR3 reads CASSLWGGYTF. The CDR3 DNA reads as TGTGCCAGCAGCTTATGGGGCGGCTACACCTTC.

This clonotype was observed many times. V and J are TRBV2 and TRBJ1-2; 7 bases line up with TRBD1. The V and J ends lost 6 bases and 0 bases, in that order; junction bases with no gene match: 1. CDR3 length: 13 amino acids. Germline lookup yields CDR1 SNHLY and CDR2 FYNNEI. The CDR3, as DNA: TGTGCCAGCAGCGGGACAGCTAACTATGGCTACACCTTC. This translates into CASSGTANYGYTF.

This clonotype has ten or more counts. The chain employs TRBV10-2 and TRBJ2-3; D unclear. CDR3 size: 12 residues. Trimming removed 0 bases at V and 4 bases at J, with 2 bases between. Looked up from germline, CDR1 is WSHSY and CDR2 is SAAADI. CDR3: CASSESADTQYF. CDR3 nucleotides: TGCGCCAGCAGTGAGTCGGCAGATACGCAGTATTTT.

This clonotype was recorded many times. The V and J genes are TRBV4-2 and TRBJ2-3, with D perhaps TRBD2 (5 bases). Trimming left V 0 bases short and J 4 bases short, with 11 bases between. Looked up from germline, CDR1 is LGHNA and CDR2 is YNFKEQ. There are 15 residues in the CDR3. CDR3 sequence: CASSQDPGEADTQYF. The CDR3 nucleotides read TGTGCCAGCAGCCAAGATCCCGGGGAAGCAGATACGCAGTATTTT.

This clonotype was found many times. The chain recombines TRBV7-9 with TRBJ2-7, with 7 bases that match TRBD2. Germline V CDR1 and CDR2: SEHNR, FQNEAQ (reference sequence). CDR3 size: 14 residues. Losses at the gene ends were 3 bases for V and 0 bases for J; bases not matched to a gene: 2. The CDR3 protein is CASSFTSDSYEQYF. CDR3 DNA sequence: TGTGCCAGCAGCTTTACTAGCGACTCCTACGAGCAGTACTTC.

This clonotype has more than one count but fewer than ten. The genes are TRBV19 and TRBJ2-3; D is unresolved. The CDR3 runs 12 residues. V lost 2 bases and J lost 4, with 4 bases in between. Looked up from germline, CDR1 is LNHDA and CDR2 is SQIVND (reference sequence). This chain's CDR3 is CASSISSDTQYF. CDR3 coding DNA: TGTGCCAGTAGTATAAGTTCAGATACGCAGTATTTT.

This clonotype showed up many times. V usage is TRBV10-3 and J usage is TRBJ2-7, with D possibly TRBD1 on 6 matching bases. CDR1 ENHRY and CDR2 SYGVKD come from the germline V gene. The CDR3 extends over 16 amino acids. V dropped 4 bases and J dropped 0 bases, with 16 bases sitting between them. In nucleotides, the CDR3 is TGTGCCATCAGTGCTAATATGGACAGCAACTCCTACGAGCAGTACTTC. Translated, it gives CAISANMDSNSYEQYF.

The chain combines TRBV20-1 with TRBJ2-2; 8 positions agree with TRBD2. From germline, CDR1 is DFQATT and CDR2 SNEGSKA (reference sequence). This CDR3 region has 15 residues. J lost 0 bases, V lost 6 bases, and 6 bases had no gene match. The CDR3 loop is CSAMYGRANTGELFF. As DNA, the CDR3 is TGCAGTGCCATGTACGGGAGGGCGAACACCGGGGAGCTGTTTTTT.

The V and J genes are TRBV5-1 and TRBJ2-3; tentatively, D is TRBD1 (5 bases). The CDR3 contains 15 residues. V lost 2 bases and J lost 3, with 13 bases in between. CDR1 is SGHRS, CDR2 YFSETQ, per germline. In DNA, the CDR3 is TGCGCCAGCAGCTTCGCAGGGATGGGTACAGATACGCAGTATTTT. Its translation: CASSFAGMGTDTQYF.

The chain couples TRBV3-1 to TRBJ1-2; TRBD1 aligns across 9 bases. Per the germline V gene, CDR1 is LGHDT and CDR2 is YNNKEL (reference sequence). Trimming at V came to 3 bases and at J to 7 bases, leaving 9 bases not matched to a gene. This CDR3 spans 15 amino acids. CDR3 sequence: CASSQEQQGAGGYTF. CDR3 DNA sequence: TGTGCCAGCAGCCAGGAACAACAGGGGGCAGGTGGCTACACCTTC. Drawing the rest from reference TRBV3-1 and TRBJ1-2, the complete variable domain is DTAVSQTPKYLVTQMGNDKSIKCEQNLGHDTMYWYKQDSKKFLKIMFSYNNKELIINETVPNRFSPKSPDKAHLNLHINSLELGDSAVYFCASSQEQQGAGGYTFGSGTRLTVV.

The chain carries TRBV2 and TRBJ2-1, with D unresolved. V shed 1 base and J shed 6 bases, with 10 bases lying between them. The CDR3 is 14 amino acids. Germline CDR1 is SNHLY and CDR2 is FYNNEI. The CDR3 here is CASSEVSSSNEQFF. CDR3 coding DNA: TGTGCCAGCAGTGAAGTCTCGTCAAGCAATGAGCAGTTCTTC.

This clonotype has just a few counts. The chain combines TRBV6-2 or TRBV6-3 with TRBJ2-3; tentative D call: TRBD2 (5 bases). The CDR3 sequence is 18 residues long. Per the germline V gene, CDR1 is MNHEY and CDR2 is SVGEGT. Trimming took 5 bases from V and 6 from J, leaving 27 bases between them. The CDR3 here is CASSTPRILVREGDTQYF. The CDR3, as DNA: TGTGCCAGCAGTACCCCCCGCATACTAGTTAGAGAAGGGGATACGCAGTATTTT.

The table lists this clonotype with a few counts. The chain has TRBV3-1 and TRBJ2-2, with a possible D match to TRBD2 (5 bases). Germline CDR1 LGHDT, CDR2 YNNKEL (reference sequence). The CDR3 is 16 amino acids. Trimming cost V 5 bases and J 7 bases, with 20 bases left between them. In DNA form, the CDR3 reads TGTGCCAGCAGCTTATGGACGGGATCCACGGGCGGGGAGCTGTTTTTT. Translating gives CASSLWTGSTGGELFF.

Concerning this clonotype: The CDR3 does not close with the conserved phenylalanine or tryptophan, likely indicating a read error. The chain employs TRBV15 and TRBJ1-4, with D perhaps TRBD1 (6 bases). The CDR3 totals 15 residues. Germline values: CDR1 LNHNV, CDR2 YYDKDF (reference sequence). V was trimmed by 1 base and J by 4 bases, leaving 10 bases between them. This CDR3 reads CATSRGEGGNEKLFI. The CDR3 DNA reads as TGTGCCACCAGCAGAGGTGAAGGGGGTAATGAAAAACTGTTTATT.

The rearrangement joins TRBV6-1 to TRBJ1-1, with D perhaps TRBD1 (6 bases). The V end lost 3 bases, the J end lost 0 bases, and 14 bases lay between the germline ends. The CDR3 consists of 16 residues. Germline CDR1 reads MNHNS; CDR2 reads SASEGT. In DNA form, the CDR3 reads TGTGCCAGCAGTGAGGGTCCGACAGGATTGAACACTGAAGCTTTCTTT. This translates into CASSEGPTGLNTEAFF.